The rows below give T cell receptor beta chains drawn from one sample of a study of spatial heterogeneity in lung cancer. Using its own MiXCR run on the 5' RACE reads, TCRdb lists one record per CDR3 protein. Among over 75,000 distinct CDR3 sequences listed, about a fifth were seen once. The input for sequencing was PBMCs, taken at surgery. These receptors were taken from a male donor with early-stage non-small cell lung cancer. CDR3s include the opening cysteine and the closing phenylalanine or tryptophan. The D gene is left open where the match is weak. Clone size appears in some rows only: once, few, many, or a class for an expanded clone.

DNA: TGTGCCAGTAGTACGACGGACCGTATTCTCGGGGCCAACGTCCTGACTTTC
CDR3: CASSTTDRILGANVLTF
J: TRBJ2-6
V: TRBV19
size: few
D: NA

DNA: TGCGCCAGCAGTCTGGGACAGAGAGGCTACACCTTC
CDR3: CASSLGQRGYTF
J: TRBJ1-2
V: TRBV5-1
size: NA
D: TRBD1

DNA: TGTGCCAGCAGCCAAGCTATCCGCGGGGGGGGTGAGCAGTTCTTC
CDR3: CASSQAIRGGGEQFF
J: TRBJ2-1
V: TRBV3-1
size: few
D: TRBD2

DNA: TGTGCCAGCAGCCAACTGGCTAACCAAGAGACCCAGTACTTC
CDR3: CASSQLANQETQYF
J: TRBJ2-5
V: TRBV3-1
size: few
D: NA

DNA: TGTGCCAGCAGCGAAACAGGGTTCTCGGAGACCCAGTACTTC
CDR3: CASSETGFSETQYF
J: TRBJ2-5
V: TRBV6-4
size: NA
D: NA

DNA: TGTGCCAGCAGCCCCCAGGGGGCGAACTATGGCTACACCTTC
CDR3: CASSPQGANYGYTF
J: TRBJ1-2
V: TRBV7-9
size: many
D: TRBD1

DNA: TGCAGCGCTAGCAGGGACGGCGAGACCCAGTACTTC
CDR3: CSASRDGETQYF
J: TRBJ2-5
V: TRBV29-1
size: NA
D: NA

DNA: TGTGCCAGCAGCCTCGTTTACAATGAGCAGTTCTTC
CDR3: CASSLVYNEQFF
J: TRBJ2-1
V: TRBV7-2
size: NA
D: NA

DNA: TGCGCCAGCAGCCAAGGACTAGCGGGAGTTCACCCCCAAGAGACCCAGTACTTC
CDR3: CASSQGLAGVHPQETQYF
J: TRBJ2-5
V: TRBV4-1
size: few
D: TRBD2

DNA: TGTGCCACCAGCTTAGGGGTTCAAGGGACCCAGTACTTC
CDR3: CATSLGVQGTQYF
J: TRBJ2-5
V: TRBV24-1
size: few
D: NA

DNA: TGTGCCACCAGTGACACTTACGACGGGCTGGGTGAGCAGTTCTTC
CDR3: CATSDTYDGLGEQFF
J: TRBJ2-1
V: TRBV24-1
size: many
D: NA

DNA: TGTGCCAGCAGCGTTAGCAGTCTCGCGTTGAACACCGGGGAGCTGTTTTTT
CDR3: CASSVSSLALNTGELFF
J: TRBJ2-2
V: TRBV9
size: NA
D: NA

DNA: TGTCCCAGCAGCTTACGACAGGGGGGCACAGATACGCAGTATTTT
CDR3: CPSSLRQGGTDTQYF
J: TRBJ2-3
V: TRBV7-2
size: NA
D: TRBD1

DNA: TGTGCCTGGAGTGTCACCGACTCTGGAAACACCATATATTTT
CDR3: CAWSVTDSGNTIYF
J: TRBJ1-3
V: TRBV30
size: few
D: NA

DNA: TGTGCCAGCATAAAGATAAGCCCCCTCTCCTACGAGCAGTACTTC
CDR3: CASIKISPLSYEQYF
J: TRBJ2-7
V: TRBV28
size: NA
D: NA

DNA: TGTGCCAGCAGAAATCCTAGCGGGGGATGGAATGAGCAGTTCTTC
CDR3: CASRNPSGGWNEQFF
J: TRBJ2-1
V: TRBV2
size: large
D: TRBD2

DNA: TGCAGCGCAGGGACTTTCACAGATACGCAGTATTTT
CDR3: CSAGTFTDTQYF
J: TRBJ2-3
V: TRBV29-1
size: few
D: NA

DNA: TGTGCCAGCAGCTCACGAGGACTGTATCAAGAGACCCAGTACTTC
CDR3: CASSSRGLYQETQYF
J: TRBJ2-5
V: TRBV7-2
size: NA
D: NA

DNA: TGTGCCACCAGCACAGGTGGGCTAGGGGCCCATCAGCCCCAGCATTTT
CDR3: CATSTGGLGAHQPQHF
J: TRBJ1-5
V: TRBV15
size: once
D: NA

DNA: TGCAGTGCTAGAGACGGAACCGGGACTCTAACAGATACGCAGTATTTT
CDR3: CSARDGTGTLTDTQYF
J: TRBJ2-3
V: TRBV20-1
size: few
D: NA

DNA: TGTGCCAGCAGCCTAGGGACTAGCGGGAGCGGTGAGCAGTTCTTC
CDR3: CASSLGTSGSGEQFF
J: TRBJ2-1
V: TRBV7-2
size: many
D: TRBD2

DNA: TGTGCCAGCACCAGGGGCCGGGATACTCTTTATGGCTACACCTTC
CDR3: CASTRGRDTLYGYTF
J: TRBJ1-2
V: TRBV7-8
size: NA
D: NA

DNA: TGTGCCAGCAGTTCCGTCCGAGGCACCATATATTTT
CDR3: CASSSVRGTIYF
J: TRBJ1-3
V: TRBV27
size: few
D: NA

DNA: TGTGCCAGCAGCTTTTCCACTTACAATGAGCAGTTCTTC
CDR3: CASSFSTYNEQFF
J: TRBJ2-1
V: TRBV7-2
size: NA
D: NA

DNA: TGCGCCAGCAGCTTGGACGGTCAGCCCCAGCATTTT
CDR3: CASSLDGQPQHF
J: TRBJ1-5
V: TRBV5-1
size: many
D: NA

DNA: TGCAGTGCTAGAGATGACAGGAGAGGTCTGGCTGAAGCTTTCTTT
CDR3: CSARDDRRGLAEAFF
J: TRBJ1-1
V: TRBV20-1
size: NA
D: NA

DNA: TGTGCCAGCAGTTTACGGGACAGTGGAGCCTACGAGCAGTACTTC
CDR3: CASSLRDSGAYEQYF
J: TRBJ2-7
V: TRBV28
size: NA
D: TRBD1

DNA: TGTGCCAGCAGCTTAGGCCAGGGCTCCTCTCGGGACACTGAAGCTTTCTTT
CDR3: CASSLGQGSSRDTEAFF
J: TRBJ1-1
V: TRBV7-9
size: few
D: NA

DNA: TGTGCCAGCTCACCGCAGATTGGGGGAGAGACCCAGTACTTC
CDR3: CASSPQIGGETQYF
J: TRBJ2-5
V: TRBV18
size: NA
D: NA

DNA: TGCGCCAGCAGCGTAGAGACAGGGGGCTTGACTGAAGCTTTCTTT
CDR3: CASSVETGGLTEAFF
J: TRBJ1-1
V: TRBV5-1
size: NA
D: TRBD1

DNA: TGTGCCAGCTCGGGACAGGGGGCTATTGAGCAGTTCTTC
CDR3: CASSGQGAIEQFF
J: TRBJ2-1
V: TRBV11-1
size: few
D: TRBD1

DNA: TGTGCCAGCAGCCGGGACAGCAGTAACACCGGGGAGCTGTTTTTT
CDR3: CASSRDSSNTGELFF
J: TRBJ2-2
V: TRBV4-2
size: few
D: TRBD1

DNA: TGTGCCAGCAGCCCCCGGGAAAGGGGGCAAGATACGCAGTATTTT
CDR3: CASSPRERGQDTQYF
J: TRBJ2-3
V: TRBV11-1
size: NA
D: TRBD1

DNA: TGTGCCATCAGTCTAGCGGGGCAAGAGACCCAGTACTTC
CDR3: CAISLAGQETQYF
J: TRBJ2-5
V: TRBV10-3
size: many
D: TRBD2

DNA: TGTGCCAGCAGCGTAGACGGCGCGGGAGGCCCAGAGACCCAGTACTTC
CDR3: CASSVDGAGGPETQYF
J: TRBJ2-5
V: TRBV9
size: few
D: TRBD2

DNA: TGTGCCAGTAGTATCAGGACAGGCGTTCGAGCTTTCTTT
CDR3: CASSIRTGVRAFF
J: TRBJ1-1
V: TRBV19
size: few
D: TRBD1

DNA: TGTGCCAGCAGTTCGGACATTCTCTCCTACGAGCAGTACTTC
CDR3: CASSSDILSYEQYF
J: TRBJ2-7
V: TRBV28
size: NA
D: NA

DNA: TGTGCCAGCAGCCGGTACAGGGTCCGCACAGATACGCAGTATTTT
CDR3: CASSRYRVRTDTQYF
J: TRBJ2-3
V: TRBV7-8
size: few
D: NA

DNA: TGCAGTGCTAAGGGGGACGGGGGCACAGATACGCAGTATTTT
CDR3: CSAKGDGGTDTQYF
J: TRBJ2-3
V: TRBV20-1
size: NA
D: NA

DNA: TGTGCCAGCACCGGGACAGGGCTCAATCAGCCCCAGCATTTT
CDR3: CASTGTGLNQPQHF
J: TRBJ1-5
V: TRBV6-1
size: NA
D: TRBD1

DNA: TGTGCCAGCACCCCGGCCGGACAGGGAAACACTGAAGCTTTCTTT
CDR3: CASTPAGQGNTEAFF
J: TRBJ1-1
V: TRBV28
size: few
D: TRBD1

DNA: TGCAGTGCTAGAGATCGACTAGGGCACAATGAGCAGTTCTTC
CDR3: CSARDRLGHNEQFF
J: TRBJ2-1
V: TRBV20-1
size: few
D: NA

DNA: TGTGCCAGCTCACCACGTGAGGAATCGCTGGGCTACACCTTC
CDR3: CASSPREESLGYTF
J: TRBJ1-2
V: TRBV18
size: many
D: NA

DNA: TGTGCCAGCAGCTTCCCCCCCGACTACACTGAAGCTTTCTTT
CDR3: CASSFPPDYTEAFF
J: TRBJ1-1
V: TRBV5-5
size: few
D: NA

DNA: TGTGCCTGGACCCCCCCGGGAAAAAATGAAAAACTGTTTTTT
CDR3: CAWTPPGKNEKLFF
J: TRBJ1-4
V: TRBV30
size: few
D: NA

DNA: TGTGCCAGTAGAATTAGGACAGTCGAGGAGGGCTACACCTTC
CDR3: CASRIRTVEEGYTF
J: TRBJ1-2
V: TRBV19
size: NA
D: NA

DNA: TGTGCCACCTTCAGGAGGGGGCAAGGCACAGATACGCAGTATTTT
CDR3: CATFRRGQGTDTQYF
J: TRBJ2-3
V: TRBV6-1
size: NA
D: NA

DNA: TGTGCCAGCTCACCGTCGGGACTAGCGGGGGGGAGGAAGAATGAGCAGTTCTTC
CDR3: CASSPSGLAGGRKNEQFF
J: TRBJ2-1
V: TRBV18
size: few
D: TRBD2

DNA: TGTGCCAGTAGTATAAAGAATGAGCAGTTCTTC
CDR3: CASSIKNEQFF
J: TRBJ2-1
V: TRBV19
size: NA
D: NA

DNA: TGTGCCAGCACCCTTGGGACAGCGAACACTGAAGCTTTCTTT
CDR3: CASTLGTANTEAFF
J: TRBJ1-1
V: TRBV6-1
size: many
D: TRBD1

DNA: TGTGCCAGCAGGCACCTGGACGCTAGCTCCTACAATGAGCAGTTCTTC
CDR3: CASRHLDASSYNEQFF
J: TRBJ2-1
V: TRBV27
size: few
D: NA

DNA: TGTGCCAGCAGCGCAGAGGGACACGGTCTGAAGGATACGCAGTATTTT
CDR3: CASSAEGHGLKDTQYF
J: TRBJ2-3
V: TRBV5-5
size: NA
D: NA

DNA: TGCGCCAGCAGCCCTCAGGACAGGGGGAGTACCGGGGAGCTGTTTTTT
CDR3: CASSPQDRGSTGELFF
J: TRBJ2-2
V: TRBV4-3
size: few
D: TRBD1